This T cell receptor beta chain is drawn from a study of beta chain features in type 1 diabetes. Study in general: Sorted cells from all samples, numbering roughly 100,000,000, were examined. Whole-study results and caveats: For Type 1 diabetes patients, all four CD4+ subsets carried TCRB CDR3s that were moderately but significantly shorter. Shorter templates may be favored by PCR, equally so in patients and controls.

In total, each donor contributed a single heparinised blood draw that averaged approximately 120 mL. Stem cell-like memory, regulatory, central memory and naive CD4+ cells were sorted via CD45RO/CCR7/CD25/CD127/CD95/CD27. This CDR3 contains 15 residues. Germline V CDR1 and CDR2: SGHRS, YFSETQ. V was shortened by 4 bases and J by 3 bases, with 15 bases between the two germline ends. In this sample, this clone turned up a few times. No antigen is known for it. The whole isolated RNA underwent reverse transcription, so sequencing captured expressed TCRB transcripts. Data came from immunoSEQ multiplex PCR; TCRdb stores just in-frame clones and leaves some out. The sample contains 600,000 to 700,000 clones, roughly 12% of which appear only once.

J is TRBJ2-3 and V is TRBV5-1, with D perhaps TRBD1 (7 bases). The specimen was naive CD4+ T cells from blood. The TCR comes from a man in his thirties or forties with type 1 diabetes. The CDR3 protein is CASSIQGRSTDTQYF. Here the CDR3 DNA reads TGCGCCAGCAGCATACAGGGGAGGTCGACAGATACGCAGTATTTT.